Below are 32 T cell receptor beta chains sequenced from a single sample in a study of tissue T cells after allogeneic stem cell transplantation. The repertoire was sequenced with immunoSEQ multiplex PCR; TCRdb's copy has only in-frame clones and lacks some. The sample lists over a thousand clones, more than 50% seen once, with over 35% in the top ten. Time point: mouse harvest day 14 after allogeneic transplant. The graft held 10^6 splenic CD5+ T cells and 10^7 T-cell-depleted bone marrow cells. Sequencing was performed on liver tissue. These receptors were obtained from a female BALB/c mouse given C57BL/6 T cells with graft-versus-host disease after an allogeneic hematopoietic cell transplant.

Of note for this clone: Here the gene names and germline are mouse. The CDR3 is cut off 1 residue early in the read; its end comes from the germline J gene. The chain joins TRBV13-1 to TRBJ2-3; the D is unclear. CDR1 and CDR2 (germline): NSHNY, SYGAGN. Deletions cut 2 bases from V and 2 bases from J, with 6 bases between. The CDR3 contains 13 residues. The part of the CDR3 DNA that was read is TGTGCCAGCAGTGAAAACATTGCAGAAACGCTGTAT. Its translation: CASSENIAETLY. Given in full, the CDR3 is CASSENIAETLYF.

In the case of this clone: Mouse germline and gene names are used. The read terminates 1 residue ahead of where the CDR3 ends, so the germline J gene completes it. The genes are TRBV26 and TRBJ1-3; D is perhaps TRBD1 (6 bases). Trimming removed 2 bases from V and 0 bases from J, with 11 bases in between. Germline V gene lookup returns CDR1 KGHPV and CDR2 FQNQEV (reference sequence). The CDR3 runs to 16 residues. CDR3 amino acids: CASSLGTSSSGNTLYF. The sequenced CDR3 bases are TGTGCCAGCAGTCTGGGGACATCCTCTTCTGGAAATACGCTCTAT. The complete variable domain, with remaining parts taken from reference TRBV26 and TRBJ1-3, reads NSKVIQTPRYLVKGQGQKAKMRCIPEKGHPVVFWYQQNKNNEFKFLINFQNQEVLQQIDMTEKRFSAECPSNSPCSLEIQSSEAGDSALYLCASSLGTSSSGNTLYFGEGSRLIVV.

Note on this clone: Gene and germline names: mouse. The read gets to within 1 residue of the CDR3 end, and the germline J gene fills in the rest. This chain uses TRBV13-3 with TRBJ2-1, with TRBD2 identical over 8 bases. This CDR3 has 14 amino acids. Germline-derived CDR1 and CDR2 are NNHDY and SYVADS. The V gene end was trimmed by 3 bases and the J gene end by 1 base; junction bases not matched to a gene: 0. The DNA read from the CDR3 is TGTGCCAGCAGTGGACTGGGGAACTATGCTGAGCAGTTC. This gives the protein CASSGLGNYAEQF. The full CDR3 protein is CASSGLGNYAEQFF.

A note on this clone: The DNA is omitted, as the CDR3 cannot be located on it reliably, and the CDR3 follows TCRdb's listing. Gene labels here are mouse ones. The chain joins TRBV23 to TRBJ2-3; the D call of TRBD2 is as the table states it, not checked on the DNA. The germline CDR1 and CDR2 sequences are KGHTA and FQNQQP. The CDR3 is 17 amino acids long, termini counted. CDR3 loop: CSSSQWGWGASAETLYF.

Only a few counts were recorded for this clone. Gene names are mouse gene names. The observed sequence ends 1 residue before the CDR3 terminus, with the missing tail filled in from the germline J gene. V usage is TRBV29 and J usage is TRBJ2-5, with 7 positions matching TRBD1. The CDR3 runs 13 residues. In germline, CDR1 is MSHET, CDR2 SYDVDS. J was trimmed by 0 bases and V by 6 bases; bases with no gene match: 0. CDR3 residues: CASRGQNQDTQYF. The sequenced CDR3 bases are TGTGCTAGCAGGGGACAGAACCAAGACACCCAGTAC. The whole variable domain, filled in from reference TRBV29 and TRBJ2-5, reads DMKVTQMPRYLIKRMGENVLLECGQDMSHETMYWYRQDPGLGLQLIYISYDVDSNSEGDIPKGYRVSRKKREHFSLILDSAKTNQTSVYFCASRGQNQDTQYFGPGTRLLVL.

For this clone: Mouse names are used for the genes. The DNA ends 1 residue before the CDR3 does, and the rest of the CDR3 is filled in from the germline J gene. The chain links TRBV13-3 to TRBJ2-1; perhaps TRBD2 as D (7 bases). The CDR3 has 14 amino acids. Germline V gene data show CDR1 as NNHDY and CDR2 as SYVADS. The germline V and J ends were trimmed by 3 bases and 4 bases, with 11 bases remaining between them. CDR3 region: CASSAGGGYAEQFF. Incomplete CDR3 DNA: TGTGCCAGCAGTGCGGGGGGCGGGTATGCTGAGCAGTTC.

By share, this clone ranks as large. The genes and germline here are from mouse. The read is 1 residue too short to cover the CDR3 end, so that end is filled in from the germline J gene. The chain is built from TRBV14 and TRBJ2-7; 8 bases align to TRBD2. The CDR3 sequence is 14 residues long. Germline values: CDR1 SGHDT, CDR2 FRDEAV. V was pared by 4 bases and J by 3 bases, with 6 bases of the junction left unmatched. The DNA read from the CDR3 is TGTGCCAGCAGTCCACGCGACTGGGGCTATGAACAGTAC. It is translated as CASSPRDWGYEQY. The entire CDR3 reads CASSPRDWGYEQYF.

Worth noting for this clone: The genes are named according to mouse. The read falls 1 residue short of the CDR3 end, and the missing part is taken from the germline J gene. This chain connects TRBV26 to TRBJ2-4; TRBD2 aligns across 10 bases. Germline-derived CDR1 and CDR2 are KGHPV and FQNQEV (reference sequence). With V trimmed by 0 bases and J by 1 base, 1 base remained unmatched. The length of the CDR3 is 16 residues. CDR3 amino acids: CASSLSGLGGQNTLYF. The part of the CDR3 DNA that was read is TGTGCCAGCAGTCTGTCAGGACTGGGGGGTCAAAACACCTTGTAC.

Comment on this clone: Genes here carry mouse names. CDR3 DNA, as far as it was read: TGTGCCAGCAGTTTGACAGGGGGGAACACAGAAGTCTTC. Its protein is CASSLTGGNTEVF. The complete CDR3 reads CASSLTGGNTEVFF. The chain is built from TRBV13-3 and TRBJ1-1; 9 nucleotides agree with TRBD1. Read sequence stops 1 residue before the CDR3 end, and the germline J gene provides the missing end. The V gene end was trimmed by 4 bases and the J gene end by 1 base; junction bases not matched to a gene: 2. Germline V lookup: CDR1 NNHDY, CDR2 SYVADS. There are 14 residues in the CDR3.

To note about this clone: Mouse gene names and germline throughout. Read sequence stops 1 residue before the CDR3 end, and the germline J gene provides the missing end. The rearrangement links TRBV13-2 to TRBJ1-4; weak D call: TRBD1 (6 bases). The CDR3 consists of 14 residues. CDR1 and CDR2 (germline): NNHNN, SYGAGS (reference sequence). Trimming left V 3 bases short and J 0 bases short, with 6 bases between. The CDR3 reads CASGGQVSNERLFF. The sequenced CDR3 bases are TGTGCCAGCGGTGGACAGGTTTCCAACGAAAGATTATTT.

As for this clone: Here the gene names and germline are mouse. The CDR3 end lies 1 residue beyond the end of the read and is filled in from the germline J gene. J is TRBJ1-2 and V is TRBV5; D ambiguous. V was pared by 4 bases and J by 0 bases, with 9 bases between. This CDR3 comprises 14 residues. Germline CDR1 and CDR2: LGHNA and YNLKQL (reference sequence). CDR3 sequence reads: CASSPETTNSDYTF. The covered CDR3 bases are TGTGCCAGCAGCCCCGAGACAACAAACTCCGACTACACC.

This clone was recorded once. Genes here carry mouse names. The sequence runs out 1 residue before the end of the CDR3; the remainder is reconstructed from the germline J gene. The rearrangement uses TRBV5 and TRBJ1-3; unclear D gene. V gave up 1 base and J gave up 0 bases, with 4 bases separating them. CDR1 is LGHNA, CDR2 YNLKQL, per germline (reference sequence). The CDR3 is 14 amino acids. The sequenced CDR3 bases are TGTGCCAGCAGCCAAGCTAATTCTGGAAATACGCTCTAT. Residues: CASSQANSGNTLY. The CDR3 in its entirety is CASSQANSGNTLYF.

Concerning this clone: Germline and genes: mouse. The read terminates 1 residue before the CDR3 end, so the remaining end is supplied by the germline J gene. V gene TRBV15 combines with J gene TRBJ2-4; D could derive from TRBD1 or TRBD2 (5 bases each). This CDR3 contains 14 residues. Trimming removed 3 bases from V and 0 bases from J, with 7 bases in between. From germline, CDR1 is SGHND and CDR2 FRSKSL. CDR3 residues: CASSFGGSQNTLYF. The sequenced CDR3 bases are TGTGCCAGCAGTTTCGGGGGTAGTCAAAACACCTTGTAC.

Comments on this clone: Mouse names are used for the genes. The read comes to an end 1 residue before the CDR3 does, leaving the germline J gene to fill in the end. The chain uses TRBV17 and TRBJ2-7; D is possibly TRBD1 (6 bases). Trimming shortened V by 0 bases and J by 3 bases, and 6 bases separated the two germline ends. Germline V lookup: CDR1 MNHDT, CDR2 YYDKIL. There are 13 residues in the CDR3. CDR3: CASSRDRGYEQYF. The part of the CDR3 DNA that was read is TGTGCTAGCAGTAGAGACAGGGGCTATGAACAGTAC.

Turning to this clone: Mouse germline and gene names are used. The sequenced fragment ends 1 residue before the CDR3 boundary, so the rest is inferred from the germline J gene. This chain joins TRBV23 and TRBJ2-4; the table's D call of TRBD2 was not tested on the DNA. The CDR3 is 14 amino acids. The germline gives CDR1 KGHTA, CDR2 FQNQQP. The sequenced CDR3 bases are TGCTCCAGCAGTCTCGACTGGGGGGCAAACACCTTGTAC. Translating gives CSSSLDWGANTLY. The full CDR3 protein is CSSSLDWGANTLYF.

As concerns this clone: The genes and germline here are from mouse. Coverage ceases 1 residue before the CDR3 finishes, and the germline J gene fills in the end. The genes are TRBV26 and TRBJ1-1; 7 bases are shared with TRBD1. CDR1 and CDR2 (germline): KGHPV, FQNQEV (reference sequence). The CDR3 runs 14 residues. V lost 4 bases, J lost 0 bases, and 2 bases stayed unmatched. CDR3 DNA, as far as it was read: TGTGCCAGCAGTCGGGGGACAGCAAACACAGAAGTCTTC. It is translated as CASSRGTANTEVF. From start to end, the CDR3 is CASSRGTANTEVFF. The full variable domain, its missing parts supplied by reference TRBV26 and TRBJ1-1, is NSKVIQTPRYLVKGQGQKAKMRCIPEKGHPVVFWYQQNKNNEFKFLINFQNQEVLQQIDMTEKRFSAECPSNSPCSLEIQSSEAGDSALYLCASSRGTANTEVFFGKGTRLTVV.

Concerning this clone: Mouse names are used for the genes. The CDR3 is cut off 1 residue early in the read; its end comes from the germline J gene. This chain links TRBV26 with TRBJ2-5, with 9 positions matching TRBD2. This CDR3 comprises 15 residues. After removal of 6 bases from V and 2 bases from J, the junction contained 6 bases not matched to a gene. Germline V gives CDR1 KGHPV, CDR2 FQNQEV (reference sequence). The CDR3 bases that were read are TGTGCCAGCAGATCCTTACTGGGGGGCCAAGACACCCAGTAC. It encodes CASRSLLGGQDTQY. The entire CDR3 sequence reads CASRSLLGGQDTQYF.

There are a few counts of this clone. Genes and germline are mouse. The sequence runs out 1 residue before the end of the CDR3; the remainder is reconstructed from the germline J gene. The chain recombines TRBV13-3 with TRBJ2-4; 11 bases map to TRBD2. Germline CDR1 is NNHDY and CDR2 is SYVADS. Trimming cost V 3 bases and J 0 bases; bases outside gene matches: 3. The CDR3 length is 16 residues. The DNA read from the CDR3 is TGTGCCAGCAGTGCCGGGACTGGGGGTAGTCAAAACACCTTGTAC. It is translated as CASSAGTGGSQNTLY. The CDR3, in full, reads CASSAGTGGSQNTLYF.

As for this clone: The genes and germline here are from mouse. Read data end 1 residue before the CDR3 end; the end is taken from the germline J gene. The chain links TRBV16 to TRBJ1-6; D is uncertain. TRBJ1-6 is sorted into the ORF group, with uncertain function. Germline V gene sequence: CDR1 SGHSA, CDR2 FRNQAP. Trimming removed 1 base from V and 9 bases from J, with 1 base in between. The CDR3 is 11 amino acids. CDR3 bases read: TGTGCAAGCAGCTTAGTTTCGCCCCTCTAC. This encodes CASSLVSPLY. The CDR3 in full is CASSLVSPLYF.

This clone was seen a few times. Any gene name here is a mouse gene name. The read ends 1 residue early relative to the CDR3; the germline J gene fills the gap. This chain joins TRBV16 and TRBJ2-2; 7 bases map to TRBD2. Trimming took 6 bases from V and 2 from J; bases not matched to a gene: 3. The CDR3 length is 14 residues. The germline V gene has CDR1 SGHSA and CDR2 FRNQAP. CDR3 bases read: TGTGCAAGCAGAGACTGGGAGAACACCGGGCAGCTCTAC. Translating it yields CASRDWENTGQLY. The full CDR3 is CASRDWENTGQLYF.

In its sample, this clone was seen a few times. Mouse gene names and germline throughout. With the read ending 1 residue before the CDR3 end, the germline J gene is used to fill in that end. The chain combines TRBV13-1 with TRBJ2-7, with 8 bases identical to TRBD1. Unmatched junction bases numbered 1, after V lost 4 bases and J lost 1 base. This CDR3 is built from 13 residues. In germline, CDR1 is NSHNY, CDR2 SYGAGN. CDR3 DNA (partial): TGTGCCAGCAGTTGGGACAGGTCCTATGAACAGTAC. Translation: CASSWDRSYEQY. The whole CDR3 sequence is CASSWDRSYEQYF.

There are a few counts of this clone. Genes here carry mouse names. The sequenced fragment ends 1 residue before the CDR3 boundary, so the rest is inferred from the germline J gene. The chain uses TRBV4 and TRBJ2-2; D gene uncertain. Germline lookup yields CDR1 LGHDT and CDR2 YNNKQL (reference sequence). The CDR3 runs 15 residues. V shed 5 bases and J shed 0 bases, with 10 bases lying between them. The covered CDR3 bases are TGTGCCAGCAGCCCCCGCAGGCCAAACACCGGGCAGCTCTAC. Protein sequence: CASSPRRPNTGQLY. The whole CDR3 protein is CASSPRRPNTGQLYF.

Turning to this clone: The germline and genes are mouse ones. Read coverage stops 1 residue before the CDR3 terminus; the germline J gene supplies the remainder. The genes are TRBV26 and TRBJ1-1; 7 bases agree with TRBD1. J was trimmed by 4 bases and V by 3 bases; bases with no gene match: 5. The CDR3 runs to 14 residues. Germline lookup yields CDR1 KGHPV and CDR2 FQNQEV (reference sequence). The sequenced CDR3 bases are TGTGCCAGCAGTCTTAGGGGGCTTGGCACAGAAGTCTTC. Its protein is CASSLRGLGTEVF. The entire CDR3 is CASSLRGLGTEVFF.

About this clone itself: Gene names are mouse gene names. The CDR3 DNA, read in part, is TGTGCCAGCTCTCTTCCTGGGGGTAGCTCCTATGAACAGTAC. It yields the protein CASSLPGGSSYEQY. The full CDR3 protein is CASSLPGGSSYEQYF. The chain employs TRBV12-2 and TRBJ2-7; 7 bases agree with TRBD2. The CDR3 goes on 1 residue after the read ends, and that part is filled in from the germline J gene. This CDR3 is 15 amino acids long. Germline loops: CDR1 SGHLS, CDR2 HYDKME. The V and J ends lost 1 base and 0 bases, in that order; junction bases with no gene match: 5.

On this clone itself: Mouse names are used for the genes. The read halts 1 residue ahead of the CDR3 end, with the missing end drawn from the germline J gene. The chain employs TRBV29 and TRBJ2-7, with 9 bases fitting TRBD1. This CDR3 is 14 amino acids long. Germline lookup yields CDR1 MSHET and CDR2 SYDVDS. J gave up 4 bases and V 5 bases, and 6 bases lay outside the gene matches. The sequenced part of the CDR3 DNA is TGTGCTAGCAGTCGGACAGGGGTCTCTTATGAACAGTAC. It codes for CASSRTGVSYEQY. The full CDR3 sequence reads CASSRTGVSYEQYF.

As for this clone: Any gene name here is a mouse gene name. The CDR3 region is CAWSGTAETLYF. The DNA read from the CDR3 is TGTGCCTGGAGTGGGACAGCAGAAACGCTGTAT. V and J are TRBV31 and TRBJ2-3; D may be TRBD1 (6 bases). The read terminates 1 residue before the CDR3 end, so the remaining end is supplied by the germline J gene. The V gene's germline CDR1 is GKSSPN and CDR2 SITVG. This CDR3 is built from 12 residues. V gave up 2 bases and J gave up 3 bases, with 6 bases separating them.

As for this clone: Here the gene names and germline are mouse. Coverage ceases 1 residue before the CDR3 finishes, and the germline J gene fills in the end. The chain carries TRBV23 and TRBJ1-1; the table's D call, TRBD1, has no DNA check behind it. Germline V gene data show CDR1 as KGHTA and CDR2 as FQNQQP. This CDR3 is 12 amino acids long. CDR3 in amino acids: CSSSRQGTEVFF. CDR3 DNA (partial): TGCTCCAGCAGTAGACAGGGCACAGAAGTCTTC.

A word on this clone: Mouse names are used for the genes. From the germline J gene comes the end of the CDR3, since the read stops 1 residue before it. V usage is TRBV13-1 and J usage is TRBJ1-3; D unclear. CDR1 and CDR2 from the germline V gene are NSHNY and SYGAGN. V was clipped by 1 base and J by 0 bases, with 5 bases between them. The CDR3 loop spans 14 amino acids. The covered CDR3 bases are TGTGCCAGCAGTGATCCCAGTTCTGGAAATACGCTCTAT. Its translation: CASSDPSSGNTLY. The whole CDR3 reads CASSDPSSGNTLYF.

About this clone: Gene names and germline refer to mouse. The read is 1 residue too short to cover the CDR3 end, so that end is filled in from the germline J gene. The chain has TRBV13-1 and TRBJ2-3, with D hard to call. Germline CDR1 reads NSHNY; CDR2 reads SYGAGN. The CDR3 runs to 14 residues. V shed 2 bases and J shed 0 bases, with 7 bases lying between them. The sequenced part of the CDR3 DNA is TGTGCCAGCAGTGAGCACGATAGTGCAGAAACGCTGTAT. It specifies CASSEHDSAETLY. The full CDR3 is CASSEHDSAETLYF.

A word on this clone: Gene labels here are mouse ones. The DNA read from the CDR3 is TGTGCCAGCAGGATCCGGGACAACACAGAAGTCTTC. Translation gives CASRIRDNTEVF. The full CDR3 sequence reads CASRIRDNTEVFF. This chain uses TRBV26 with TRBJ1-1; a possible D gene is TRBD1 (5 bases). The read gets to within 1 residue of the CDR3 end, and the germline J gene fills in the rest. Germline lookup yields CDR1 KGHPV and CDR2 FQNQEV (reference sequence). The ends were cut back, 6 bases at V and 2 bases at J, with 10 bases in the middle. The CDR3 loop spans 13 amino acids.

As regards this clone: Gene names and germline match the mouse. The read ends 1 residue shy of where the CDR3 ends; the end is completed using the germline J gene. The chain recombines TRBV26 with TRBJ2-4; 8 bases align to TRBD1. The CDR3 covers 14 residues. CDR1 is KGHPV and CDR2 is FQNQEV in the germline V gene (reference sequence). V shed 1 base, J shed 8 bases, and the junction held 5 bases outside the gene matches. CDR3 amino acids: CASSLYQGAGTLYF. Partial CDR3 DNA: TGTGCCAGCAGTCTGTATCAGGGGGCGGGCACCTTGTAC.

A word on this clone: The gene names here belong to mouse. The read falls 1 residue short of the CDR3 end, and the missing part is taken from the germline J gene. The V call is TRBV16, the J call TRBJ2-5, with 8 bases that match TRBD2. The CDR3 has 15 amino acids. V lost 6 bases to trimming and J lost 2 bases; unmatched junction nucleotides: 7. In germline, CDR1 is SGHSA, CDR2 FRNQAP. The CDR3 sequence is CASRKLWGVQDTQYF. CDR3 bases read: TGTGCAAGCAGGAAACTCTGGGGGGTCCAAGACACCCAGTAC.